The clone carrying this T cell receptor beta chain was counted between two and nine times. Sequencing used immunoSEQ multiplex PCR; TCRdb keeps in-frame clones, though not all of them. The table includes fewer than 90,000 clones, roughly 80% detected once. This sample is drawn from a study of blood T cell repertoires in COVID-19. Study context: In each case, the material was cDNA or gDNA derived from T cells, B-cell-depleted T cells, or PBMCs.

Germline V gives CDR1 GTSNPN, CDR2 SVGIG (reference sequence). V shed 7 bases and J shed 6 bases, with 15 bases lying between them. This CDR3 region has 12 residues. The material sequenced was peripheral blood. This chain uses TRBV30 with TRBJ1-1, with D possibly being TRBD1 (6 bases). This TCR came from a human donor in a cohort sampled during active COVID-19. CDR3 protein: CALQGTGPEAFF. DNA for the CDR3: TGTGCCTTACAAGGAACAGGGCCTGAAGCTTTCTTT.